Listed below are T cell receptor beta chains from one sample, sequenced in a study of blood T cell repertoires in COVID-19. TCRdb's copy holds only in-frame clones and misses some; the assay was immunoSEQ multiplex PCR. The sample consists of 75,000 to 95,000 clones, 70% to 90% of them appearing once. Sample: peripheral blood. The receptor source for this set is an older woman with COVID-19, enrolled during active disease. Each CDR3 is given with its conserved first and last residue. A D gene is named only where the DNA matches it firmly.

DNA | CDR3 | D | J | V
TGTGCCAGCAGTCTAGCGAACTCTGGAAACACCATATATTTT | CASSLANSGNTIYF | . | TRBJ1-3 | TRBV7-2
TGTGCCTGGAGCGAGGGACAGGGCCTCTATGGCTACACCTTC | CAWSEGQGLYGYTF | TRBD1 | TRBJ1-2 | TRBV30
TGCGCCAGCAGCCGGACTAGCGGCCGGGAGCAGTTCTTC | CASSRTSGREQFF | TRBD2 | TRBJ2-1 | TRBV4-1
TGTGCCAGCAGCTTATGGTCTAGCGGGGTCACAGATACGCAGTATTTT | CASSLWSSGVTDTQYF | TRBD2 | TRBJ2-3 | TRBV11-2
TGCGCCAGCAGCCAATGGAGGGGGCCGGGGGATACGCAGTATTTT | CASSQWRGPGDTQYF | . | TRBJ2-3 | TRBV4-1
TGTGCCAGCGCCCCCCCGGGACAGGCACAAGAGACCCAGTACTTC | CASAPPGQAQETQYF | TRBD1 | TRBJ2-5 | TRBV9
TGTGCCAGCAGCCCGACTCCGGGACAGATCATGAACACTGAAGCTTTCTTT | CASSPTPGQIMNTEAFF | TRBD1 | TRBJ1-1 | TRBV28
TGTGCCACCAGTTCAAGCCCCCCGGGATCGGGCCATGGACTGTTCTTC | CATSSSPPGSGHGLFF | . | TRBJ2-1 | TRBV24-1
TGTGCCAGCAGCTTAGGACCAGGGGAGGGAGAGACCCAGTACTTC | CASSLGPGEGETQYF | . | TRBJ2-5 | TRBV7-2
TGTGCCAGCAGCTTCGGGCAGGGAGGAAGAGGAAACACCATATATTTT | CASSFGQGGRGNTIYF | . | TRBJ1-3 | TRBV7-9
TGTGCCAGCTCACCAGGGGCGAGCTACGAGCAGTACTTC | CASSPGASYEQYF | . | TRBJ2-7 | TRBV18
TGTGCCAGTAGTCCCTACCCGCCCGGGGAGCTGTTTTTT | CASSPYPPGELFF | . | TRBJ2-2 | TRBV19
TGCAGCGTTGAAGATTGGTGGGGGACAGACGGTGGCTACACCTTC | CSVEDWWGTDGGYTF | TRBD1 | TRBJ1-2 | TRBV29-1
TGCGCCAGCAGCGCCCGGCGACAGGGACTCAATTATAACTATGGCTACACCTTC | CASSARRQGLNYNYGYTF | TRBD1 | TRBJ1-2 | TRBV5-1
TGTGCCAGCAGCTTAGTTACAGGGGGCACCGGGAACACCATATATTTT | CASSLVTGGTGNTIYF | TRBD1 | TRBJ1-3 | TRBV7-2